The source of this T cell receptor beta chain is a study of blood T cells in healthy people across ages. Study-level information: Capturing about one barcoded beta molecule per two T cells was achieved by template switching. Findings and caveats of the study: Per-million-T-cell TCR beta diversity fell roughly linearly with age.

V shed 4 bases and J shed 2 bases, with 12 bases lying between them. Germline CDR1 is MDHEN and CDR2 is SYDVKM. The CDR3 loop spans 14 amino acids. With regard to this clonotype: Antigen: not known.

Next came a second PCR, run for 7 to 11 cycles, which used a sample-barcoded 5' primer along with a J-beta primer mix. TCRdb re-called the 5' RACE reads through MiXCR, storing one row per CDR3 protein. In the table there are hundreds of thousands of distinct CDR3 sequences, roughly 20% of which are singletons. The chain links TRBV28 to TRBJ2-7; D is unclear. The material sequenced was blood. The receptor was isolated from a man between 65 and 85 years old in good health. The CDR3 loop reads CASSSGSAPYEQYF. The CDR3 bases are TGTGCCAGCAGTTCCGGGTCCGCACCCTACGAGCAGTACTTC.